A selection of T cell receptor beta chains follows, all from one sample in a study of beta chain features in type 1 diabetes. This table comes from immunoSEQ multiplex PCR, and its TCRdb copy is limited to in-frame clones, with some not included. The data show around 140,000 clones, less than 10% seen once. The source material was central memory CD4+ T cells from blood. The receptors here all came from a woman in her 40s in good health. The CDR3 runs from the conserved cysteine through the conserved F or W. The D gene is left open where the match is weak. Where a row states a size, it is once, few, many or the class of an expanded clone; other rows omit it.

>TRBV5-1|TRBJ2-1|.|few
CASSLRSSNDEQFF
TGCGCCAGCAGCTTAAGGAGTAGCAACGATGAGCAGTTCTTC
>TRBV5-6|TRBJ1-6|.|.
CASSLRTIDSPLHF
TGTGCCAGCAGCTTGCGGACAATCGATTCACCCCTCCACTTT
>TRBV7-2|TRBJ2-3|TRBD2|.
CASSFGSGVSTDTQYF
TGTGCCAGCAGCTTCGGTAGCGGGGTTAGCACAGATACGCAGTATTTT
>TRBV7-6|TRBJ2-3|TRBD1|.
CASSSDRVADTQYF
TGTGCCAGCAGCTCGGACAGGGTTGCAGATACGCAGTATTTT
>TRBV14|TRBJ1-2|TRBD1|.
CASSQATGLSGYTF
TGTGCCAGCAGCCAAGCGACAGGGCTATCGGGCTACACCTTC
>TRBV9|TRBJ2-3|.|.
CASSANFRAGATDTQYF
TGTGCCAGCAGCGCCAACTTCCGGGCAGGGGCAACAGATACGCAGTATTTT
>TRBV7-2|TRBJ2-2|.|.
CASSPGGTGELFF
TGTGCCAGCAGCCCCGGAGGCACCGGGGAGCTGTTTTTT
>TRBV5-4|TRBJ2-3|TRBD2|.
CASSLFLSGDSSTDTQYF
TGTGCCAGCAGCTTGTTCCTTAGCGGGGACTCTAGCACAGATACGCAGTATTTT
>TRBV6-1|TRBJ2-3|TRBD2|few
CASSARTSGGPVRGTDTQYF
TGTGCCAGCAGTGCCCGGACTAGCGGGGGGCCCGTAAGAGGAACAGATACGCAGTATTTT
>TRBV6-1|TRBJ1-5|.|.
CASSEGGPDQPQHF
TGTGCCAGCAGTGAGGGAGGGCCGGATCAGCCCCAGCATTTT
>TRBV4-3|TRBJ1-2|.|.
CASSQATTVFNYGYTF
TGCGCCAGCAGCCAGGCTACGACAGTGTTTAACTATGGCTACACCTTC
>TRBV2|TRBJ2-7|TRBD1|.
CAGHRDRATEQYF
TGTGCCGGCCACCGGGACAGGGCTACCGAGCAGTACTTC
>TRBV11-2|TRBJ2-2|TRBD2|.
CASSFLAGGTGELFF
TGTGCCAGCAGCTTCCTAGCGGGGGGGACCGGGGAGCTGTTTTTT
>TRBV7-2|TRBJ2-5|.|many
CASSGDSPGETQYF
TGTGCCAGCAGCGGAGACAGCCCGGGAGAGACCCAGTACTTC
>TRBV21-1|TRBJ1-3|.|few
CASSNFQGAAGNTIYF
TGTGCCAGCAGCAACTTCCAGGGGGCGGCCGGAAACACCATATATTTT
>TRBV7-9|TRBJ2-7|TRBD2|.
CASSLIVTSGGNYEQYF
TGTGCCAGCAGCTTGATCGTGACTAGCGGGGGGAACTACGAGCAGTACTTC
>TRBV7-9|TRBJ1-1|TRBD1|few
CASNPTGLTGGRTEAFF
TGTGCCAGCAACCCAACCGGACTGACAGGGGGGCGGACTGAAGCTTTCTTT
>TRBV25-1|TRBJ1-1|TRBD1|few
CASSDGGRGEAFF
TGTGCCAGCAGTGATGGTGGCAGGGGGGAAGCTTTCTTT
>TRBV20-1|TRBJ1-1|TRBD1|.
CSAGGQVGIFF
TGCAGTGCCGGAGGACAGGTGGGAATTTTCTTT
>TRBV7-9|TRBJ1-6|.|few
CASSPIGQNSPLHF
TGTGCCAGCAGCCCGATAGGACAGAATTCACCCCTCCACTTT
>TRBV5-4|TRBJ1-3|.|.
CASSLDSATSSGNTIYF
TGTGCCAGCAGCTTAGATAGCGCAACATCCTCTGGAAACACCATATATTTT
>TRBV10-3|TRBJ2-3|TRBD1|few
CAMGRDSSTDTQYF
TGTGCCATGGGACGGGACAGTAGCACAGATACGCAGTATTTT